Sequencing of this TCR beta chain was carried out in a study of OX40 agonist ivuxolimab in advanced cancers. Study-level information: Patients were around 83% male with ages about 23 to 90, mean about 60. Two patients with cutaneous melanoma and one with hepatocellular carcinoma, three in total, showed partial responses. Points from the study as a whole: Mean expanded clone counts were higher in CD8+ than CD4+ T cells. Partial responders at 0.1-3.0 mg/kg showed near-lowest clonal expansion.

The CDR3 has 16 amino acids. Trimming stripped 5 bases from V and 1 base from J, with 14 bases between. Germline-derived CDR1 and CDR2 are SGHAT and FQDESV (reference sequence). Some clones are missing from TCRdb's copy, which holds only in-frame ones; the method was immunoSEQ multiplex PCR. The profile shows 60,000 to 65,000 clones, around 90% of them singletons. The sample holds one count of this clone. Antigen specificity is unknown. The genes are TRBV11-1 and TRBJ2-2; TRBD2 might be the D (6 bases). The specimen comprised CD4+ or CD8+ T cells sorted from blood, sampled in a trial of the OX40 agonist ivuxolimab. This receptor was taken from an adult with an advanced solid tumor such as melanoma, head and neck, liver or kidney cancer. The CDR3 bases are TGTGCCAGCAGCGCTTGGGATAGCGGGAACACCGGGGAGCTGTTTTTT. It codes for CASSAWDSGNTGELFF.